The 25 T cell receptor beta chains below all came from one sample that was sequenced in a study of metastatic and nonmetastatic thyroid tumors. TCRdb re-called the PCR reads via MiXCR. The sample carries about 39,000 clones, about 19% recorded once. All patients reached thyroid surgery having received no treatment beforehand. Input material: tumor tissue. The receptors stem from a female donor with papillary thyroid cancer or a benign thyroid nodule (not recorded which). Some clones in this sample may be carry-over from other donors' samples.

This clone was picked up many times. This CDR3 is CASSYAGVTDTQYF. In nucleotides, the CDR3 is TGTGCCAGCAGTTACGCGGGAGTCACAGATACGCAGTATTTT. This chain uses TRBV6-2 or TRBV6-3 with TRBJ2-3; 7 bases map to TRBD2. Germline CDR1 reads MNHEY; CDR2 reads SVGEGT. CDR3 length equals 14 residues. Losses at the gene ends were 2 bases for V and 2 bases for J; bases not matched to a gene: 1.

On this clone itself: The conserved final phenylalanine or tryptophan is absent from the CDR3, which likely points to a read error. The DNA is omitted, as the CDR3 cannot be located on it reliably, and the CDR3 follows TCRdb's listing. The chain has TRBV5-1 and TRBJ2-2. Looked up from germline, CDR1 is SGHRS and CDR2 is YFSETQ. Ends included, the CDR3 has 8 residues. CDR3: CASSLLAG.

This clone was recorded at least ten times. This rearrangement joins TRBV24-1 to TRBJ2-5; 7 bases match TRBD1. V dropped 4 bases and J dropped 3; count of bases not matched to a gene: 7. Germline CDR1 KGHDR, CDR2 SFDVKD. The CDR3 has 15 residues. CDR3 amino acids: CATSDRGTAKETQYF. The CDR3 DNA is TGTGCCACCAGTGACCGAGGGACAGCCAAAGAGACCCAGTACTTC.

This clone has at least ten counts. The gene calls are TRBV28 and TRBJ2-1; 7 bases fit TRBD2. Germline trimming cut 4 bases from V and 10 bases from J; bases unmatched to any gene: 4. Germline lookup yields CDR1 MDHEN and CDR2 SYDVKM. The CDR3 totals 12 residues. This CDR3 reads CASSSGGTEQFF. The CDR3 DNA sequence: TGTGCCAGCAGTTCCGGGGGGACCGAGCAGTTCTTC.

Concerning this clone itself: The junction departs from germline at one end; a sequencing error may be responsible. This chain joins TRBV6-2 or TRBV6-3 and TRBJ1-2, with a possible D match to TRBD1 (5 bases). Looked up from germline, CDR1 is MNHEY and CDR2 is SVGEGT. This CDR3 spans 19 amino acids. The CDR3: CASSPLRSTGELSNYGYTF. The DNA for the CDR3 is TGTGCCAGCTCCCCCCTCCGGTCTACGGGGGAATTGTCTAACTATGGTTACACCTTC.

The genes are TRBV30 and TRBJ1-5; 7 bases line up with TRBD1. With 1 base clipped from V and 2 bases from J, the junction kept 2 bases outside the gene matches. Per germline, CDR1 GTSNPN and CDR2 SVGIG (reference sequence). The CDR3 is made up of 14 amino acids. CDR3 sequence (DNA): TGTGCCTGGAGTGCAACAGGGGGCAATCAGCCCCAGCATTTT. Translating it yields CAWSATGGNQPQHF.

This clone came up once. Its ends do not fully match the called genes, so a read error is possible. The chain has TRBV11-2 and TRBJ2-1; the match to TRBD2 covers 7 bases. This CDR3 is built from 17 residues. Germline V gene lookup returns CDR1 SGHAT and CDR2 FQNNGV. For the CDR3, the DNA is TGTGCCAGCAGCTTAGATGGGAAGCGGGGCCCCTGGAATGATCAGTTCTTC. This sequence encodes CASSLDGKRGPWNDQFF.

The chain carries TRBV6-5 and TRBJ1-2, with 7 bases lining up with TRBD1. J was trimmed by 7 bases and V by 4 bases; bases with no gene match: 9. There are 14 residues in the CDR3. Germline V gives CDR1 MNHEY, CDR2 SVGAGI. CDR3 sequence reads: CASSSPGQVGGYTF. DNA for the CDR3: TGTGCCAGCAGTTCACCTGGACAGGTGGGTGGCTACACCTTC.

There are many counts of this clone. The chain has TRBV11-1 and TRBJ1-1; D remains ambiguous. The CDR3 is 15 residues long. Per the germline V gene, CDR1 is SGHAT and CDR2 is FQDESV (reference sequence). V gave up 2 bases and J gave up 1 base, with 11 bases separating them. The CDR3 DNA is TGTGCCAGCAGCTTAACGCAGAGGCAGAACACTGAAGCTTTCTTT. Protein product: CASSLTQRQNTEAFF.

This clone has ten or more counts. CDR3 protein: CASSKVGGGLGELFF. CDR3 nucleotides: TGTGCCAGCAGCAAAGTGGGGGGAGGGCTCGGGGAGCTGTTTTTT. V is TRBV9 and J is TRBJ2-2; TRBD2 aligns across 7 bases. This CDR3 has 15 amino acids. Trimming at V came to 4 bases and at J to 7 bases, leaving 10 bases not matched to a gene. Germline V gene sequence: CDR1 SGDLS, CDR2 YYNGEE.

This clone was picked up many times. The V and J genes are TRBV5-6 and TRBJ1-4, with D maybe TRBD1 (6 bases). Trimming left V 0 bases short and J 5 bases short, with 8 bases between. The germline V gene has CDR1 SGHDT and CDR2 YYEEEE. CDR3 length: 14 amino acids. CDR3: CASSLVGANEKLFF. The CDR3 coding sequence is TGTGCCAGCAGCTTGGTGGGGGCGAATGAAAAACTGTTTTTT.

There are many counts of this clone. Here the CDR3 reads CASSVPGWNQPQHF. The CDR3 nucleotides read TGTGCCAGCAGTGTACCGGGCTGGAATCAGCCCCAGCATTTT. V is TRBV6-1 and J is TRBJ1-5; D uncertain. V lost 4 bases to trimming and J lost 4 bases, with 11 bases between them. Germline CDR1 reads MNHNS; CDR2 reads SASEGT. The CDR3 consists of 14 residues.

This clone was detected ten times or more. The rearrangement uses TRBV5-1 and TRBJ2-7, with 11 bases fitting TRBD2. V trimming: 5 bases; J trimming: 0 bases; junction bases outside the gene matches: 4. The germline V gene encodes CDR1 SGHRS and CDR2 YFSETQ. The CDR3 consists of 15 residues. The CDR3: CASRSLAGGSYEQYF. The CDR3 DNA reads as TGCGCCAGCAGATCTCTAGCGGGAGGCTCCTACGAGCAGTACTTC.

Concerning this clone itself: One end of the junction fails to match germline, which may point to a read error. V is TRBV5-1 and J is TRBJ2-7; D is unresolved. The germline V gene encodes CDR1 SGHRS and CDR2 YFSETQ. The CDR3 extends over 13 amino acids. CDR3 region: CSSSLARSYEHYF. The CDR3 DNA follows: TGCTCCAGCAGCTTGGCCAGGTCCTACGAGCATTACTTC.

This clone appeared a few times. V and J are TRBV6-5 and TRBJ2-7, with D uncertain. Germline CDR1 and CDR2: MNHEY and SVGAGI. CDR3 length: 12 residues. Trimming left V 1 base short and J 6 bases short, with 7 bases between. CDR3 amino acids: CASSYYAGEQYF. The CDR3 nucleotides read TGTGCCAGCAGTTACTACGCCGGCGAGCAGTACTTC.

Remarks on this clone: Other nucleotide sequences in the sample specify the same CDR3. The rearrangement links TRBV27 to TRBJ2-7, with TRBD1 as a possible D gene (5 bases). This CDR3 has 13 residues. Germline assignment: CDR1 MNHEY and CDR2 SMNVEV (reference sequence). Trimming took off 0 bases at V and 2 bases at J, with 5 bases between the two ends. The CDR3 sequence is CASSLSGAYEQYF. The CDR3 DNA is TGTGCCAGCAGTTTATCAGGGGCCTACGAGCAGTACTTC.

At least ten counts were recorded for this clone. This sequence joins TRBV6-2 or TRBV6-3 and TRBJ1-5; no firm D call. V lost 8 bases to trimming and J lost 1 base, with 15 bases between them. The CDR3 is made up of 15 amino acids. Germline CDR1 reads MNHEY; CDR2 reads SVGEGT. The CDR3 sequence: CASGPRQGSNQPQHF. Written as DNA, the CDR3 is TGTGCCAGCGGTCCGAGGCAAGGGAGCAATCAGCCCCAGCATTTT.

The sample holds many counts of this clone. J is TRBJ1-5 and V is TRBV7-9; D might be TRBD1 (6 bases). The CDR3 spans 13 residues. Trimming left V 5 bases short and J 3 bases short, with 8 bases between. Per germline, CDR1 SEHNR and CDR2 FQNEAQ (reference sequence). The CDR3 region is CASSTGLNQPQHF. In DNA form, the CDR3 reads TGTGCCAGCAGCACAGGGCTCAATCAGCCCCAGCATTTT.

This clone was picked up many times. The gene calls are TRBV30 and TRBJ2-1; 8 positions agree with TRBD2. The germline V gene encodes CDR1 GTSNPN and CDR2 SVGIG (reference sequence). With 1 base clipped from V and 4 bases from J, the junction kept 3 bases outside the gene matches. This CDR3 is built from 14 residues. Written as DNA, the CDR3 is TGTGCCTGGAGTGATCCGGGAGGGTACAATGAGCAGTTCTTC. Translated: CAWSDPGGYNEQFF.

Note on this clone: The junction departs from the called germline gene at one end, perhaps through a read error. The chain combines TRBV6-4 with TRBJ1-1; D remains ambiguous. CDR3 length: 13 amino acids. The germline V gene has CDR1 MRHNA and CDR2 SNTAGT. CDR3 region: CASSEIANTEDFF. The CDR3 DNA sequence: TGTGCCAGCAGTGAGATCGCTAACACTGAAGATTTCTTT.

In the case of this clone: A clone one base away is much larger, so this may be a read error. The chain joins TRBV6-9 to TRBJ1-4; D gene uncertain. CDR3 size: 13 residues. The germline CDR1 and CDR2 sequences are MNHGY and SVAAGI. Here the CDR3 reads CVSSFGPNEKLFF. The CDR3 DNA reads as TGTGTCAGCAGTTTTGGACCTAATGAAAAACTGTTTTTT.

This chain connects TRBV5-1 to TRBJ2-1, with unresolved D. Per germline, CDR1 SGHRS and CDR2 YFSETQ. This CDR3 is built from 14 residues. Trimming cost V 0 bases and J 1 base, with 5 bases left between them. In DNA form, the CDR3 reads TGCGCCAGCAGCTTGGGTCCTTCCTACAATGAGCAGTTCTTC. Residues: CASSLGPSYNEQFF.

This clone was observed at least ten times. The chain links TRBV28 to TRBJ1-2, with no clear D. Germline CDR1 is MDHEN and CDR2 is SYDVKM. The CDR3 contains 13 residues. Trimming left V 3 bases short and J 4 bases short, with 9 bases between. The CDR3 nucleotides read TGTGCCAGCAGTTTCACTCGGGCCTATGGCTACACCTTC. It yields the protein CASSFTRAYGYTF.

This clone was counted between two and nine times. CDR3 sequence: CASSEPNLKRGPYEQYV. The CDR3 nucleotides are TGTGCCAGCAGTGAGCCTAACTTGAAAAGGGGCCCCTACGAGCAGTACGTC. The chain uses TRBV6-1 and TRBJ2-7; D perhaps matches TRBD1 (5 bases). Germline V CDR1 and CDR2: MNHNS, SASEGT. V was shortened by 3 bases and J by 2 bases, with 20 bases between the two germline ends. This CDR3 has 17 residues.

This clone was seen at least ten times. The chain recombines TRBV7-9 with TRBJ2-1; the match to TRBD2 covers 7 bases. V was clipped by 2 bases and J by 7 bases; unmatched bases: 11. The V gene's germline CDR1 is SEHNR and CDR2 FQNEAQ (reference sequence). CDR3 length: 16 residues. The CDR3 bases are TGTGCCAGCAGCTTATTCGGGGGAGGGCCTTTAAATGAGCAGTTCTTC. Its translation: CASSLFGGGPLNEQFF.